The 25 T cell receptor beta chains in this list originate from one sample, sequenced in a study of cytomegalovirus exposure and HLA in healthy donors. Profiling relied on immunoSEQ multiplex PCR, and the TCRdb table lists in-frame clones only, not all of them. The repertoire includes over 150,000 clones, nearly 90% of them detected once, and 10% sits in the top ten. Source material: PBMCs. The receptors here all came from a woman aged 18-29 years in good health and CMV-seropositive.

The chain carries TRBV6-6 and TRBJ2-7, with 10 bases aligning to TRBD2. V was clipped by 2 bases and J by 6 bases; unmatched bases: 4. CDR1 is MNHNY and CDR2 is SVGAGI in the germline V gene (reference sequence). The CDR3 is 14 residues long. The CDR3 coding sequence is TGTGCCAGCAGTTACGTTAGCGGGAGGTCCGAGCAGTACTTC. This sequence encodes CASSYVSGRSEQYF.

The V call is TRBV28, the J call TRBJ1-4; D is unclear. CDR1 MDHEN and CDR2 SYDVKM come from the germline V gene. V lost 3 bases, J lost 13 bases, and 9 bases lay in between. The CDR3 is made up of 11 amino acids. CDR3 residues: CASSFGEGLFF. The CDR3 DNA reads TGTGCCAGCAGTTTCGGGGAGGGACTGTTTTTT.

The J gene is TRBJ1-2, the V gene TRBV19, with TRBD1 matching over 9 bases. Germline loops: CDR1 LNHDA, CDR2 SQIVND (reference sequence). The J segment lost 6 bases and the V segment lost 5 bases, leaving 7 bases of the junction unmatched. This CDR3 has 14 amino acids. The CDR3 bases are TGTGCCAGTAGTCACACAGGGGGCCTTAATGGCTACACCTTC. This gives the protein CASSHTGGLNGYTF.

This CDR3 is CASSLGLAGGTDTQYF. The CDR3 nucleotides are TGTGCCAGCAGCTTAGGACTAGCGGGGGGCACAGATACGCAGTATTTT. The V call is TRBV11-3, the J call TRBJ2-3; TRBD2 aligns across 12 bases. Germline loops: CDR1 SGHNT, CDR2 YENEEA. This CDR3 is 16 amino acids long. V was clipped by 1 base and J by 1 base; unmatched bases: 0.

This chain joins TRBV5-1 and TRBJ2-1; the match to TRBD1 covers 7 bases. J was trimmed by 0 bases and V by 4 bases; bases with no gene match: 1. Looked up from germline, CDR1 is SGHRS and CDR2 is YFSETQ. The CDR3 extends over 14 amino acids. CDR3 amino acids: CASSRDSSYNEQFF. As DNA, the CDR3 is TGCGCCAGCAGCCGGGACAGCTCCTACAATGAGCAGTTCTTC.

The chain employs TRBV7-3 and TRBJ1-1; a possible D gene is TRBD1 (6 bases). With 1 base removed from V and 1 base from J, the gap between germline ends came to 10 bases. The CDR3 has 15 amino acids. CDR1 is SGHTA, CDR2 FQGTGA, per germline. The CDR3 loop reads CASSLMGRGNTEAFF. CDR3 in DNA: TGTGCCAGCAGCTTAATGGGCAGGGGGAACACTGAAGCTTTCTTT.

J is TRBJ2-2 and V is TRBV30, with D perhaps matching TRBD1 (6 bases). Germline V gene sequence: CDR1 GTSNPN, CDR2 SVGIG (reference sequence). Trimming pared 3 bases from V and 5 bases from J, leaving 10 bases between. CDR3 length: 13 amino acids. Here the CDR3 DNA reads TGTGCCTGGAGCGAGGACAGTACCGGGGAGCTGTTTTTT. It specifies CAWSEDSTGELFF. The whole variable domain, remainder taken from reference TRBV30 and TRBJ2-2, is SQTIHQWPATLVQPVGSPLSLECTVEGTSNPNLYWYRQAAGRGLQLLFYSVGIGQISSEVPQNLSASRPQDRQFILSSKKLLLSDSGFYLCAWSEDSTGELFFGEGSRLTVL.

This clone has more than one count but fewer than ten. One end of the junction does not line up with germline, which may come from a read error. The DNA for the CDR3 is TGTGCCAGCAGCCATTGGGGCGTAAGGGGGCAGATCTTT. It codes for CASSHWGVRGQIF. This chain uses TRBV11-2 with TRBJ1-1; TRBD1 matches 7 bases. Germline V gene data show CDR1 as SGHAT and CDR2 as FQNNGV. This CDR3 is 13 amino acids long.

CDR3: CASSDSANTGELFF. The CDR3 nucleotides read TGCGCCAGCAGTGATAGCGCGAACACCGGGGAGCTGTTTTTT. This rearrangement joins TRBV5-1 to TRBJ2-2; the D gene is possibly TRBD2 (5 bases). This CDR3 is 14 amino acids long. Trimming shortened V by 5 bases and J by 0 bases, and 8 bases separated the two germline ends. Germline V CDR1 and CDR2: SGHRS, YFSETQ. Using reference TRBV5-1 and TRBJ2-2 for the parts outside the CDR3, the full variable domain is KAGVTQTPRYLIKTRGQQVTLSCSPISGHRSVSWYQQTPGQGLQFLFEYFSETQRNKGNFPGRFSGRQFSNSRSEMNVSTLELGDSALYLCASSDSANTGELFFGEGSRLTVL.

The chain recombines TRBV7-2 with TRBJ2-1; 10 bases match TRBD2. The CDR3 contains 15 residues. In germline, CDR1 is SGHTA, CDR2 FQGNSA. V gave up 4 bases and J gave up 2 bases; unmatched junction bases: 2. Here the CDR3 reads CASSYTSGAYNEQFF. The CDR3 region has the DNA TGTGCCAGCAGCTATACTAGCGGGGCCTACAATGAGCAGTTCTTC.

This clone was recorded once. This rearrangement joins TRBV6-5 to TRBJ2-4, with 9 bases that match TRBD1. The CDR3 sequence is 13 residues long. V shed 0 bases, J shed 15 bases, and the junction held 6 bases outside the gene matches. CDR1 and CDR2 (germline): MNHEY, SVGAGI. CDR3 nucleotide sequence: TGTGCCAGCAGTTACTCCCGGACAGGGGATGGGTACTTC. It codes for CASSYSRTGDGYF.

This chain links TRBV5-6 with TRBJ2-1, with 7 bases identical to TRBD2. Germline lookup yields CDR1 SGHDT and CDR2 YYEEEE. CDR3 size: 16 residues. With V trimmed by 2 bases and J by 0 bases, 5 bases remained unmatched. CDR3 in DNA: TGTGCCAGCAGCTTTGCGGGAGAAATCTCCTACAATGAGCAGTTCTTC. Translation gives CASSFAGEISYNEQFF.

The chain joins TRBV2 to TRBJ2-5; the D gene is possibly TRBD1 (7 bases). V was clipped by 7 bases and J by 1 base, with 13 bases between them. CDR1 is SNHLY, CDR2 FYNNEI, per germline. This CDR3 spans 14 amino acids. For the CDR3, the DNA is TGTGCCAGCAAGGAGGGGGCGATCCAAGAGACCCAGTACTTC. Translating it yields CASKEGAIQETQYF.

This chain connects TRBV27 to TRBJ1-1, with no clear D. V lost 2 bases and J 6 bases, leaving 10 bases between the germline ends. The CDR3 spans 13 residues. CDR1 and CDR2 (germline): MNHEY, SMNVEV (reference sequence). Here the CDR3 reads CASSLNRGPEAFF. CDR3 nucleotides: TGTGCCAGCAGTTTAAACCGGGGTCCTGAAGCTTTCTTT.

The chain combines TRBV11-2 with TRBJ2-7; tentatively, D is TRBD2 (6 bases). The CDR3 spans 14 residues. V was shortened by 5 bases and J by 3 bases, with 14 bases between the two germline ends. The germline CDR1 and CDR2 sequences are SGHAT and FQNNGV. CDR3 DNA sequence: TGTGCCAGCAGCCCCTTAGCGGTTGGCTACGAGCAGTACTTC. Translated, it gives CASSPLAVGYEQYF.

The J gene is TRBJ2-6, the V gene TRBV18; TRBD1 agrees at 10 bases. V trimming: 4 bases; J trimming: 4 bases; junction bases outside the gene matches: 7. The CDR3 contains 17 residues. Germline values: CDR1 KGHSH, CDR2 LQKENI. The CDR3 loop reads CASSHRQGAYGANVLTF. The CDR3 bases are TGTGCCAGCTCACATCGACAGGGGGCGTACGGGGCCAACGTCCTGACTTTC.

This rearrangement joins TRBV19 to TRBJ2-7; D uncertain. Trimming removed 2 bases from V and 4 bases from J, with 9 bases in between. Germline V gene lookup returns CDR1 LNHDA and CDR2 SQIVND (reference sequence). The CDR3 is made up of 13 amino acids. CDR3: CASSISRRYEQYF. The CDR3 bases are TGTGCCAGTAGTATAAGTCGGCGGTACGAGCAGTACTTC.

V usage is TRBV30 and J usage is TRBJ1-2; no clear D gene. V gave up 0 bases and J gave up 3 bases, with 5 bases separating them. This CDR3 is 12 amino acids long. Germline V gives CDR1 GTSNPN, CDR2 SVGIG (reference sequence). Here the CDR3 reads CAWSVRDYGYTF. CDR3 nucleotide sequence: TGTGCCTGGAGTGTACGGGACTATGGCTACACCTTC.

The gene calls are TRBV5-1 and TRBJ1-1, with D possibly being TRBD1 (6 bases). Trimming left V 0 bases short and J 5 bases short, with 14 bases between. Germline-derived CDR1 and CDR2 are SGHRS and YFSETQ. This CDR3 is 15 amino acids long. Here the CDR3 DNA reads TGCGCCAGCAGCTTGGCCGGCAGGGGAGTTACTGAAGCTTTCTTT. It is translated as CASSLAGRGVTEAFF.

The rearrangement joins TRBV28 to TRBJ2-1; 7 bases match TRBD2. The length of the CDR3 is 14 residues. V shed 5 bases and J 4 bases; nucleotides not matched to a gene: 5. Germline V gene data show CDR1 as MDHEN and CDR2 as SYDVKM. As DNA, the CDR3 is TGTGCCAGCAGTCAGCGGGAAGGGTACAATGAGCAGTTCTTC. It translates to CASSQREGYNEQFF.

CDR3 sequence reads: CASGFPPGQPQHF. DNA for the CDR3: TGTGCTAGTGGTTTCCCCCCGGGGCAGCCCCAGCATTTT. The chain uses TRBV12-5 and TRBJ1-5; D is unresolved. Trimming stripped 3 bases from V and 7 bases from J, with 10 bases between. CDR3 length equals 13 residues. Germline V gene lookup returns CDR1 LGHNT and CDR2 FRNRAP.

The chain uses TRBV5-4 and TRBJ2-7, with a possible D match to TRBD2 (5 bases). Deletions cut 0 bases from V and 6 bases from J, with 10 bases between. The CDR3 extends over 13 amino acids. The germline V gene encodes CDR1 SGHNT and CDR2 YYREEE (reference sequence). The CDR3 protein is CASSLARGSEQYF. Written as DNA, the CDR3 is TGTGCCAGCAGCTTGGCCCGGGGTAGCGAGCAGTACTTC.

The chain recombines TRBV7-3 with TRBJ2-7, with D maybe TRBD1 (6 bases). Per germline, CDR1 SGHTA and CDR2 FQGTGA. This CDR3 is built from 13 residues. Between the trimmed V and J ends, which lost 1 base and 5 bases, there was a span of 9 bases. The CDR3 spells CASSLIKGDEQYF. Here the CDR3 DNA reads TGTGCCAGCAGCTTAATCAAGGGGGACGAGCAGTACTTC.

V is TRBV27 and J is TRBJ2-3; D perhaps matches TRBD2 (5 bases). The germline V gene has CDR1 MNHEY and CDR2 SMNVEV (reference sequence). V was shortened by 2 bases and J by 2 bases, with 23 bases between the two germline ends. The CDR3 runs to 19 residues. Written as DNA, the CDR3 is TGTGCCAGCAGTTTAAATCCCCCCAGGCCAGCGGAATTCACAGATACGCAGTATTTT. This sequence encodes CASSLNPPRPAEFTDTQYF.

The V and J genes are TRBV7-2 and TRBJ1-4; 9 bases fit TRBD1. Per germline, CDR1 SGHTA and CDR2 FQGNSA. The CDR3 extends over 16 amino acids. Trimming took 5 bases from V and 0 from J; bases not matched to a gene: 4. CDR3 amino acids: CASSLGQGSTNEKLFF. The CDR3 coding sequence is TGTGCCAGCAGCCTCGGACAGGGGTCAACTAATGAAAAACTGTTTTTT. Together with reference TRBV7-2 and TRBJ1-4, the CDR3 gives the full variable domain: GAGVSQSPSNKVTEKGKDVELRCDPISGHTALYWYRQSLGQGLEFLIYFQGNSAPDKSGLPSDRFSAERTGGSVSTLTIQRTQQEDSAVYLCASSLGQGSTNEKLFFGSGTQLSVL.